The source of this T cell receptor (beta chain) is a study of cytomegalovirus exposure and HLA in healthy donors (dated by TCRdb to 2017 to 2019). Describing the broader study: An earlier analysis of approximately 640 of the donors reported approximately 290 Gb of sequence data and 117 million unique TCR beta sequences from roughly 200 million T cells. Rather than using new phenotypic data, the later analysis identified candidate immune exposures from TCR beta sequences and from how often those sequences occurred across donors. An early release covering roughly 600 HLA-typed donors comprised about 310 gigabases of sequencing data and around 80 million unique TCR sequences. Among 300 to 500 genotyped donors of the cohort, an average of approximately 220,000 unique TCR beta nucleotide sequences was sequenced per donor, of which 15% to 20% were non-productive. The study combined high-throughput TCR immunosequencing, statistical association of individual TCRs with disease status, and machine learning to predict cytomegalovirus infection status. HLA typing included class I and class II loci at four-digit resolution. Using immunosequencing, the study profiled T cell repertoires from fewer than 700 subjects and related those repertoires to cytomegalovirus serostatus. Of the roughly 400 genotyped donors, approximately 82% fell in the genetic ancestry cluster associated with self-reported Caucasian donors. Donor age, sex, ethnicity and CMV serostatus were compiled alongside the repertoire data. The study aimed to test whether signatures of past pathogen exposure could be identified by cataloging public T cell receptors. Four or five DR-DQ haplotypes were handled as single units for association and clustering because linkage in the cohort was strong. All discovery cohort repertoires had been generated on a single sequencing platform. A separate validation cohort of some 130 different subjects was used in addition to the 666-subject first cohort. The number of typed donors differed by locus: about 620-640 for A, B, C, DRB1 and DQB1; 500 to 550 for DQA1; approximately 600 for DPA1; and roughly 450 for DPB1. A later genetic analysis used genome-wide SNP genotypes for about 60% of the roughly 700 donors, treating that subset as a discovery cohort. A later analysis re-examined previously published TCR beta repertoires from 600 to 700 donors and added high-resolution HLA genotyping to investigate patterns of TCR occurrence. In an earlier analysis of 587 of the donors, high-throughput TCR beta sequencing was used to judge whether each TCR beta V gene segment behaved as functional or pseudogenic. The study at large found these results: In a later genetic analysis, fewer N-insertions in productive TCRs were reported among donors in an Asian-associated ancestry cluster than the roughly 640-donor mean. Immune exposure information for the cohort was limited to CMV serostatus. In an earlier analysis of under 600 of the donors, most TCR beta V segments were observed in productive rearrangements about 87% or about 30% of the time, broadly matching IMGT annotations. In a later analysis, HLA-associated TCR beta chains were found to be more clonally expanded and to have lower generation probabilities than equally common non-associated chains. A later analysis associated around 16,000 TCR beta sequences with specific HLA alleles at a false discovery rate of 0.05. In a later analysis, several top co-occurrence clusters were reported to appear linked to parvovirus B19, influenza, CMV and Epstein-Barr virus. The classifier was reported to diagnose cytomegalovirus status with high specificity and sensitivity in both the original cohort and the validation cohort. Linkage disequilibrium might explain the correlated functional status among segregating V segments, but an unknown experimental factor could not be ruled out. While some public TCRs were present in many individuals, most TCR sequences turned up only very rarely across donors. Because HLA typing was unavailable for some donors at each locus, only the typed subset was used in association tests. Presence/absence analyses assumed roughly uniform sequencing depth across donors, an assumption that may not hold. The sequencing pipeline was judged likely to have produced a cluster of highly shared sequence variants as a technical artifact. Some IMGT-functional V segments, including TRBV6-2 and TRBV6-3, could not be told apart with the 87-base-pair reads, so those segments were excluded. The authors suggested that the approach could potentially be generalized to other disease states and immunological phenotypes. According to a later analysis, most CMV-associated TCR beta chains appeared to be HLA-restricted, and the HLA associations seemed to be driven largely by CMV exposure. In this cohort, only TCR beta chains were sequenced, and detectable features were limited by the absence of alpha or paired-chain data. In the study, about 150 TCR beta chains were listed as associated with cytomegalovirus. In vitro tests confirmed that a few of the cytomegalovirus-associated TCR beta chains recognize cytomegalovirus antigens. In a later genetic analysis, a missense DCLRE1C variant was associated with V-gene and J-gene trimming of TCR beta chains, and the association was replicated in an independent cohort. A further reported finding was that TCR beta sequences accurately predicted the HLA-A and HLA-B alleles for most subjects in the first cohort. Because counts were too low, roughly 18 rarely observed V segments, including chromosome 9 orphons, were left out of the earlier analysis of 587 of the donors. In a later analysis, TCR association rates were found to vary across HLA loci, with the most associated TCRs seen for DRB1 alleles and the fewest for HLA-C alleles. Strong co-occurrence of HLA alleles, especially DR and DQ, made assigning TCR associations to individual alleles difficult.

As regards this clone: Its recognized antigen is unknown. No quality values exist for individual bases; no much larger clone is one base distant.

Receptor libraries were prepared by the immunoSEQ multiplex PCR assay. For the multiplex PCR, a mixture combining 60 forward primers for TCR Vbeta segments and 13 reverse primers for TCR Jbeta segments was used. The CDR3 region of rearranged TCR beta genes was amplified from genomic DNA by a multiplex PCR assay. The Illumina HiSeq System was used to sequence the amplified TCR beta libraries as 87-base-pair reads. For the original study's pipeline: Across the roughly 600 repertoires, a later analysis counted 75 million to 90 million unique TCR beta chains, roughly 11 million of which were shared by at least two donors. Raw reads were error-corrected and collapsed into unique sequences with a nearest-neighbor algorithm that merged closely related sequences to remove PCR and sequencing errors. V, D and J gene segments were assigned by aligning CDR3 sequences to IMGT reference sequences. For a sequence to be retained, at least a six-nucleotide match to both a V gene segment and a J gene segment was required. A rearrangement counted as productive if the CDR3 had no stop codons and remained in frame with V and J, and every other rearrangement counted as non-productive. Following IMGT convention, CDR3 was defined as the stretch from the second conserved V-encoded cysteine up to the conserved J-encoded phenylalanine. In an earlier analysis of approximately 500 of the donors, sequences lacking an unambiguous match to a single V gene segment were excluded. In an earlier analysis of 587 of the donors, V segments were called functional above 56.7% productive rearrangements and were called segregating when the between-donor standard deviation exceeded 5%. To diagnose cytomegalovirus status from the catalog of TCR beta chain sequences, a statistical classification framework was built. In a later analysis, V and J genes were assigned by comparing TCR nucleotide sequences against IMGT/GENE-DB human TR gene sequences. Using the TCRdist pipeline, a later analysis assigned CDR3 sequences along with most-parsimonious VDJ recombination scenarios. A later analysis defined each TCR beta chain by its CDR3 amino acid sequence plus V-gene family, and excluded reads lacking a unique V-gene family. In a later analysis, nearly 600 highly shared, low-generation-probability nucleotide sequences were removed to address suspected cross-contamination and a sequencing artifact. A later analysis calculated a clonal expansion index for each public chain from normalized within-repertoire ranks of inferred template counts. Generation probabilities in a later analysis came from a VDJ recombination model fitted to out-of-frame rearrangements, and those results were checked against IGoR. Hypergeometric tests were used in a later analysis to score TCR-TCR, TCR-HLA and TCR-CMV co-occurrence, with a repertoire-size bias correction applied to the TCR pairs. To estimate false discovery rates, a later analysis permuted the HLA or CMV assignments 20 times. In a later analysis, co-occurring TCRs were grouped using DBSCAN, and TCRdist sequence similarity was added for clustering within HLA-allele-positive subsets. Repertoires with fewer than 30,000 or more than 120,000 public chains were left out of co-occurrence clustering, as were about 5 repertoires with anomalous nucleotide sharing. TCRdb retrieved this table from immuneACCESS and kept in-frame rearrangements only. Not all clones are present; in checked studies, unresolved V genes account for under half, and no reason is known for the remainder. D and trimming were read from the DNA, whereas the V and J calls and clone size are those reported in that table. The sample table contains 100,000 or so clones; only one count was recorded for 83% of them. The leading ten clones occupy 5.5% to 7% of the sample.

The cohort was made up of several hundred healthy bone marrow donors. All cohort members were sampled while nominally healthy, although unrecorded immune exposures were likely present. The donor was CMV seronegative and belonged to the group of approximately 320 seronegative cohort members. Each donor provided a peripheral blood sample, and peripheral blood mononuclear cells were used for TCR beta sequencing. The Qiagen DNeasy Blood Extraction Kit was used to extract genomic DNA from the blood cell samples. Trimming takes 3 bases from V and 0 bases from J, and the germline ends sit 9 bases apart. For CDR1 and CDR2, the germline V gene lists SGHAT and FQNNGV. The CDR3 goes from the cysteine to the phenylalanine over 15 residues. The entry retains the CDR3 DNA only, 45 bases that are in frame from base 1.

Recombination connected TRBV11-2 to TRBJ2-4; the D segment cannot be called with confidence. Sequencing used PBMCs. The TCR was taken from a man aged 18 to 30 in good health and CMV-seronegative. In nucleotide form, the sequence is TGTGCCAGCAGCTTTACTAATCTAGCCAAAAACATTCAGTACTTC. The encoded protein is CASSFTNLAKNIQYF.